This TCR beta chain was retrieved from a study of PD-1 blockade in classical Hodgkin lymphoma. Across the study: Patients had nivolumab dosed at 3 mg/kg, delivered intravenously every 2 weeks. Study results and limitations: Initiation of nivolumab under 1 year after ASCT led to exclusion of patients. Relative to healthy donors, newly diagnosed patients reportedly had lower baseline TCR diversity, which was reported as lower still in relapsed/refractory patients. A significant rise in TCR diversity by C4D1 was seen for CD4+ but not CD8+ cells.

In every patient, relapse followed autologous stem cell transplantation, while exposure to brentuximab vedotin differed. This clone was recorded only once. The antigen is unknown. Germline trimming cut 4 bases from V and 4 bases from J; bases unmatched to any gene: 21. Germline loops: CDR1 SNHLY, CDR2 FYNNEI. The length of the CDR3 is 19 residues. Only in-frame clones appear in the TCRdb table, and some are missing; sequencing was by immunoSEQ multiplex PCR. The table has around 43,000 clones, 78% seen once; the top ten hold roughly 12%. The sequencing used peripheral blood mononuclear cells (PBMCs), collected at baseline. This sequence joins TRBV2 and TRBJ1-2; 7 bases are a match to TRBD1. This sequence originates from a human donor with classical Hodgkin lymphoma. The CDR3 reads CASSVRGQGELRGTYGYTF. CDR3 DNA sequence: TGTGCCAGCAGTGTTAGGGGGCAGGGTGAATTAAGAGGGACCTATGGCTACACCTTC. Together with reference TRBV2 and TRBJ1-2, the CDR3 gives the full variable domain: EPEVTQTPSHQVTQMGQEVILRCVPISNHLYFYWYRQILGQKVEFLVSFYNNEISEKSEIFDDQFSVERPDGSNFTLKIRSTKLEDSAMYFCASSVRGQGELRGTYGYTFGSGTRLTVV.